This T cell receptor (beta chain) appears in the sequencing data of a study of blood T cells in healthy people across ages. Then a second PCR, running roughly 7 to 11 cycles, was carried out with a sample-barcoded 5' primer and a J-beta primer mix. TCRdb reprocessed the 5' RACE reads via MiXCR and lists one record per CDR3 protein. In the table there are about 930,000 distinct CDR3 sequences, approximately 32% of which are singletons. Germline trimming cut 2 bases from V and 6 bases from J; bases unmatched to any gene: 8. This CDR3 has 17 residues. CDR1 SGHVS and CDR2 FNYEAQ come from the germline V gene. These same records also appear under a second study, on T cells of mothers and their children.

The receptor's source is a woman in her 40s in good health. The chain uses TRBV7-6 and TRBJ2-2, with 11 bases fitting TRBD1. What was sequenced was blood. Here the CDR3 reads CASSLLAGQGVPGELFF. DNA for the CDR3: TGTGCCAGCAGCTTATTAGCGGGACAGGGGGTTCCCGGGGAGCTGTTTTTT.